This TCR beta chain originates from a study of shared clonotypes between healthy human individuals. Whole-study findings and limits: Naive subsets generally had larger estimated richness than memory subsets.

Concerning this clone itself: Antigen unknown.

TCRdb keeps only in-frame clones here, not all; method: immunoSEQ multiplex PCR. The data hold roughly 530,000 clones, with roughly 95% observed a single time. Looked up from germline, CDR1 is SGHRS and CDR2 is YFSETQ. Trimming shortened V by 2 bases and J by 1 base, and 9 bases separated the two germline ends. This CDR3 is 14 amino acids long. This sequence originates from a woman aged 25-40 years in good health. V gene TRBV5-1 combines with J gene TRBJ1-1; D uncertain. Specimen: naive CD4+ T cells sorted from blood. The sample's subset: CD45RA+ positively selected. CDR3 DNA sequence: TGCGCCAGCAGCTTTAACGGAGGGAACACTGAAGCTTTCTTT. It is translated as CASSFNGGNTEAFF.